This TCR beta chain was found in a study of T cell responses to AZD1222 COVID-19 vaccine. This CDR3 has 13 amino acids. Per germline, CDR1 SGHKS and CDR2 YYEKEE (reference sequence). V lost 2 bases to trimming and J lost 1 base, with 7 bases between them. Produced via immunoSEQ multiplex PCR; TCRdb's table is partial and in-frame only. Among 200,000 or so clones, 75% to 90% were seen once, and the ten largest hold around 6.4%. This receptor was taken from an adult in good health. Sequences were derived from peripheral blood, sampled on day 0 of AZD1222 vaccination. The rearrangement joins TRBV5-5 to TRBJ2-7; D remains ambiguous. The CDR3 bases are TGTGCCAGCAGCTTAGCGACATCCTACGAGCAGTACTTC. This codes for CASSLATSYEQYF.